This entry lists 30 T cell receptor beta chains sequenced from one sample in a study of T-cell reconstitution after alpha-beta-depleted transplantation in children. A library of TCRbeta sequences, prepared with unique molecular identifiers, was generated. TCRdb re-derived calls from the PCR reads in MiXCR, one entry per CDR3 protein. This sample has hundreds of thousands of distinct CDR3 sequences, with around 19% found just once. The specimen comprised PBMCs from the stem cell graft donor, sampled from the stem cell graft. Receptors originate from a human donor who donated a stem cell graft to a child with acute lymphoblastic leukemia.

The chain couples TRBV12-3 or TRBV12-4 to TRBJ1-2; 7 nucleotides line up with TRBD1. V lost 5 bases, J lost 6 bases, and 6 bases stayed unmatched. This CDR3 region has 13 residues. The CDR3 is CASSPGTADGYTF. In nucleotides, the CDR3 is TGTGCCAGCAGTCCGGGGACAGCTGATGGCTACACCTTC.

This clonotype was observed a few times. The V gene is TRBV12-3 or TRBV12-4, the J gene TRBJ2-5; a possible D gene is TRBD1 (5 bases). There are 13 residues in the CDR3. Between the trimmed V and J ends, which lost 5 bases and 3 bases, there was a span of 10 bases. DNA for the CDR3: TGTGCCAGCAGTCCCTCCAGGGAAGAGACCCAGTACTTC. Residues: CASSPSREETQYF.

This clonotype turned up a few times. The chain joins TRBV4-1 to TRBJ2-7; D not certain. Germline V gene lookup returns CDR1 MGHRA and CDR2 YSYEKL. The CDR3 covers 14 residues. The V end lost 4 bases, the J end lost 2 bases, and 12 bases lay between the germline ends. The CDR3 is CASSPQPGTYEQYF. The CDR3 nucleotides read TGCGCCAGCAGCCCGCAGCCAGGCACCTACGAGCAGTACTTC.

This clonotype was counted a few times. This chain joins TRBV12-3 or TRBV12-4 and TRBJ1-5, with a tentative D call TRBD1 (6 bases). V gave up 7 bases and J gave up 6 bases, with 25 bases separating them. This CDR3 contains 17 residues. CDR3 DNA: TGTGCCAGCATCCCTTCACCCCAGGGGCCGGAGGGTCAGCCCCAGCATTTT. This translates into CASIPSPQGPEGQPQHF.

This clonotype has more than one count but fewer than ten. The V call is TRBV5-1, the J call TRBJ2-2; 8 bases are a match to TRBD2. The germline V gene encodes CDR1 SGHRS and CDR2 YFSETQ. With V trimmed by 7 bases and J by 4 bases, 9 bases remained unmatched. The CDR3 runs 15 residues. CDR3 region: CASAIAGGGTGELFF. CDR3 DNA sequence: TGCGCCAGCGCAATTGCGGGAGGAGGCACCGGGGAGCTGTTTTTT.

This clonotype was counted between two and nine times. The genes are TRBV12-3 or TRBV12-4 and TRBJ1-2; D remains ambiguous. The CDR3 is made up of 16 amino acids. V lost 4 bases and J lost 1, with 16 bases in between. The DNA for the CDR3 is TGTGCCAGCAGTTCCCCCATGGAGGCCGTTAACTATGGCTACACCTTC. This encodes CASSSPMEAVNYGYTF.

This clonotype occurred many times. The chain recombines TRBV20-1 with TRBJ2-5; D not resolved. The germline V gene has CDR1 DFQATT and CDR2 SNEGSKA (reference sequence). The CDR3 totals 14 residues. V lost 1 base and J 5 bases, leaving 14 bases between the germline ends. CDR3 bases: TGCAGTGCTAGAGGGGGTCTAGATAGTGAGACCCAGTACTTC. Protein: CSARGGLDSETQYF.

This clonotype was detected only a few times. This chain links TRBV12-3 or TRBV12-4 with TRBJ2-7; 14 nucleotides line up with TRBD2. V dropped 4 bases and J dropped 7; count of bases not matched to a gene: 6. This CDR3 region has 15 residues. CDR3 sequence (DNA): TGTGCCAGCAGTTCGGGACTAGCGGGGGCCCGGGAGCAGTACTTC. Amino acids: CASSSGLAGAREQYF.

This chain joins TRBV11-2 and TRBJ2-1; the D is unclear. CDR3 length equals 14 residues. Germline-derived CDR1 and CDR2 are SGHAT and FQNNGV. Between the trimmed V and J ends, which lost 5 bases and 5 bases, there was a span of 13 bases. The CDR3 here is CASSPWGGHNEQFF. CDR3 DNA sequence: TGTGCCAGCAGCCCCTGGGGTGGCCACAATGAGCAGTTCTTC.

The chain recombines TRBV7-9 with TRBJ2-1, with D possibly called TRBD1 or TRBD2 (5 bases each). This CDR3 is built from 17 residues. V was clipped by 5 bases and J by 3 bases, with 20 bases between them. CDR1 and CDR2 from the germline V gene are SEHNR and FQNEAQ (reference sequence). The CDR3 nucleotides read TGTGCCAGCAGCCCCCCGGGGCGGCTTTCAAACTACAATGAGCAGTTCTTC. This encodes CASSPPGRLSNYNEQFF.

The table lists this clonotype with a few counts. The chain couples TRBV6-4 to TRBJ2-3; D unclear. This CDR3 has 14 amino acids. V lost 0 bases and J lost 1, with 5 bases in between. Per the germline V gene, CDR1 is MRHNA and CDR2 is SNTAGT. This CDR3 reads CASSDSKGTDTQYF. The CDR3 DNA sequence: TGTGCCAGCAGTGACTCGAAGGGCACAGATACGCAGTATTTT.

This clonotype showed up many times. This chain joins TRBV5-1 and TRBJ2-1; 8 positions agree with TRBD1. Germline V CDR1 and CDR2: SGHRS, YFSETQ. This CDR3 has 15 residues. V was pared by 2 bases and J by 7 bases, with 8 bases of the junction left unmatched. In nucleotides, the CDR3 is TGCGCCAGCAGCTTAGAACAGGGGGAGTGGAATGAGCAGTTCTTC. Translating it yields CASSLEQGEWNEQFF.

V and J are TRBV18 and TRBJ1-5; 9 nucleotides match TRBD1. From germline, CDR1 is KGHSH and CDR2 LQKENI. This CDR3 region has 15 residues. V trimming: 2 bases; J trimming: 6 bases; junction bases outside the gene matches: 5. This CDR3 is CASSPNYRGLQPQHF. CDR3 sequence (DNA): TGTGCCAGCTCACCAAATTACAGGGGGCTTCAGCCCCAGCATTTT. Variable domain in full (rest from reference TRBV18 and TRBJ1-5): NAGVMQNPRHLVRRRGQEARLRCSPMKGHSHVYWYRQLPEEGLKFMVYLQKENIIDESGMPKERFSAEFPKEGPSILRIQQVVRGDSAAYFCASSPNYRGLQPQHFGDGTRLSIL.

There are a few counts of this clonotype. This chain uses TRBV5-1 with TRBJ2-3, with D maybe TRBD1 (5 bases). The CDR3 loop spans 15 amino acids. CDR1 is SGHRS and CDR2 is YFSETQ in the germline V gene. V lost 6 bases and J lost 5, with 19 bases in between. The CDR3 nucleotides read TGCGCCAGCAACCCCTGGGTTGCGCAGGGAGATACGCAGTATTTT. Its protein is CASNPWVAQGDTQYF.

This clonotype showed up just a few times. V gene TRBV7-9 combines with J gene TRBJ2-1; tentative D call: TRBD2 (6 bases). Germline V lookup: CDR1 SEHNR, CDR2 FQNEAQ (reference sequence). The V end lost 1 base, the J end lost 0 bases, and 13 bases lay between the germline ends. This CDR3 has 17 amino acids. In DNA form, the CDR3 reads TGTGCCAGCAGCTTAGTAGGCGGGAAGAGCTCCTACAATGAGCAGTTCTTC. Amino acid sequence: CASSLVGGKSSYNEQFF.

This chain uses TRBV7-6 with TRBJ2-7, with 7 bases matching TRBD2. This CDR3 spans 16 amino acids. Germline V CDR1 and CDR2: SGHVS, FNYEAQ. The trim removed 3 bases at V and 5 bases at J, leaving 13 bases unmatched. The CDR3 protein is CASSFSLGEGSHEQYF. The CDR3 nucleotides read TGTGCCAGCAGCTTCTCTTTGGGGGAGGGGTCTCACGAGCAGTACTTC.

This clonotype was seen at least ten times. The rearrangement uses TRBV5-1 and TRBJ2-7; D is uncertain. V gave up 0 bases and J gave up 0 bases, with 10 bases separating them. Per the germline V gene, CDR1 is SGHRS and CDR2 is YFSETQ. The CDR3 extends over 15 amino acids. The CDR3 region has the DNA TGCGCCAGCAGCTTGGGGACGGTGAGCTCCTACGAGCAGTACTTC. Translating gives CASSLGTVSSYEQYF.

This clonotype appeared a few times. The chain recombines TRBV20-1 with TRBJ2-5, with D possibly matching TRBD2 (6 bases). CDR1 and CDR2 (germline): DFQATT, SNEGSKA (reference sequence). CDR3 length: 12 residues. Between the trimmed V and J ends, which lost 3 bases and 4 bases, there was a span of 9 bases. The CDR3 region has the DNA TGCAGTGCTAGCCGGGGGAGAGAGACCCAGTACTTC. As protein: CSASRGRETQYF.

V and J are TRBV7-9 and TRBJ2-5; TRBD1 or TRBD2 may be the D gene (6 bases each). In germline, CDR1 is SEHNR, CDR2 FQNEAQ (reference sequence). CDR3 size: 15 residues. V was pared by 5 bases and J by 4 bases, with 17 bases between. The CDR3 nucleotides read TGTGCCAGCAGCAATCCCCGGGGGCGCGGAGAGACCCAGTACTTC. This encodes CASSNPRGRGETQYF.

The V gene is TRBV2, the J gene TRBJ2-7; D is unresolved. The CDR3 is made up of 10 amino acids. The V end was cut by 2 bases, the J end by 12 bases, with 8 bases between. Germline CDR1 and CDR2: SNHLY and FYNNEI. This chain's CDR3 is CASSELQLYF. The CDR3 DNA reads as TGTGCCAGCAGTGAACTCCAACTGTACTTC.

The chain links TRBV30 to TRBJ2-6, with D possibly TRBD1 on 6 matching bases. Between the trimmed V and J ends, which lost 1 base and 4 bases, there was a span of 11 bases. The CDR3 runs 15 residues. CDR1 GTSNPN and CDR2 SVGIG come from the germline V gene (reference sequence). CDR3 in DNA: TGTGCCTGGAGTGAAAACAGGGTGGGGGCCAACGTCCTGACTTTC. It is translated as CAWSENRVGANVLTF.

With respect to this clonotype: A junction end diverges from the germline sequence, so it may reflect a read error. This chain connects TRBV5-1 to TRBJ1-2, with TRBD1 matching over 7 bases. The CDR3 is 17 residues long. Germline values: CDR1 SGHRS, CDR2 YFSETQ. The CDR3 here is CATSLGHGQDSNYGYTF. As DNA, the CDR3 is TGCGCCACCAGCTTGGGGCACGGACAGGATAGCAACTATGGCTACACCTTC.

This clonotype was counted between two and nine times. The chain carries TRBV7-9 and TRBJ2-7; 7 nucleotides align to TRBD2. The CDR3 runs to 14 residues. With V trimmed by 6 bases and J by 7 bases, 12 bases remained unmatched. Per the germline V gene, CDR1 is SEHNR and CDR2 is FQNEAQ (reference sequence). CDR3 in amino acids: CASRMRGGPEEQYF. The CDR3 nucleotides are TGTGCCAGCAGGATGAGGGGAGGGCCGGAAGAGCAGTACTTC.

The chain carries TRBV7-9 and TRBJ2-1; 12 nucleotides line up with TRBD2. The CDR3 is made up of 17 amino acids. With V trimmed by 3 bases and J by 5 bases, 8 bases remained unmatched. The germline CDR1 and CDR2 sequences are SEHNR and FQNEAQ (reference sequence). Written as DNA, the CDR3 is TGTGCCAGCAGCTTCCCGACTAGCGGGAGTCTCGACAATGAGCAGTTCTTC. Translated, it gives CASSFPTSGSLDNEQFF. The full variable domain, its missing parts supplied by reference TRBV7-9 and TRBJ2-1, is DTGVSQNPRHKITKRGQNVTFRCDPISEHNRLYWYRQTLGQGPEFLTYFQNEAQLEKSRLLSDRFSAERPKGSFSTLEIQRTEQGDSAMYLCASSFPTSGSLDNEQFFGPGTRLTVL.

The chain has TRBV7-3 and TRBJ2-7, with TRBD2 identical over 11 bases. The J segment lost 4 bases and the V segment lost 1 base, leaving 12 bases of the junction unmatched. The CDR3 is made up of 18 amino acids. Germline values: CDR1 SGHTA, CDR2 FQGTGA. CDR3 coding DNA: TGTGCCAGCAGCTTAATCTTCGGTCCGGCTAGCGGGAGGTACGAGCAGTACTTC. It translates to CASSLIFGPASGRYEQYF.

The chain links TRBV30 to TRBJ1-2; D possibly corresponds to TRBD1 (5 bases). V was pared by 3 bases and J by 4 bases, with 9 bases between. The CDR3 consists of 12 residues. Per germline, CDR1 GTSNPN and CDR2 SVGIG (reference sequence). CDR3 sequence: CAWRSGGYGYTF. CDR3 DNA: TGTGCCTGGAGGAGTGGGGGCTATGGCTACACCTTC.

The chain links TRBV20-1 to TRBJ1-1; no clear D gene. CDR1 and CDR2 from the germline V gene are DFQATT and SNEGSKA (reference sequence). The CDR3 is made up of 12 amino acids. Trimming removed 6 bases from V and 1 base from J, with 9 bases in between. Here the CDR3 DNA reads TGCAGTGCCCCCGGGGAGAACACTGAAGCTTTCTTT. Its translation: CSAPGENTEAFF.

This clonotype has a single count. This chain uses TRBV18 with TRBJ2-1; 9 nucleotides align to TRBD1. V shed 4 bases and J 9 bases; nucleotides not matched to a gene: 10. Germline CDR1 reads KGHSH; CDR2 reads LQKENI. This CDR3 comprises 15 residues. CDR3 sequence (DNA): TGTGCCAGCTCACTTTTAGAGGACAGGGGCGCTGAGCAGTTCTTC. Protein sequence: CASSLLEDRGAEQFF.

The chain links TRBV19 to TRBJ1-2; 8 positions match TRBD1. The junction had 6 bases not matched to a gene; V was cut back by 3 bases and J by 12 bases. CDR3 length: 12 amino acids. CDR1 is LNHDA, CDR2 SQIVND, per germline (reference sequence). CDR3 amino acids: CASSMGTGGHTF. CDR3 coding DNA: TGTGCCAGTAGTATGGGGACAGGCGGCCACACCTTC.

This clonotype was counted between two and nine times. The chain joins TRBV5-1 to TRBJ2-7; 11 positions match TRBD1. Germline lookup yields CDR1 SGHRS and CDR2 YFSETQ. The CDR3 consists of 15 residues. V lost 4 bases to trimming and J lost 3 bases; unmatched junction nucleotides: 6. CDR3 residues: CASSPLGQGDYEQYF. The CDR3 DNA reads TGCGCCAGCAGCCCCCTGGGACAGGGGGACTACGAGCAGTACTTC.